The T cell receptor beta chain under discussion was sequenced for a study of response to subunit inactivated influenza vaccine. TCRdb re-called the RT-PCR reads through MiXCR, storing one row per CDR3 protein. The sample lists 150,000 to 200,000 distinct CDR3 sequences; approximately 12% were seen once. CDR3 size: 15 residues. From germline, CDR1 is LGHNA and CDR2 YSLEER. Deletions cut 0 bases from V and 2 bases from J, with 9 bases between. This clonotype was counted between two and nine times. These records were also assigned to another study, of T cells expressing NK-cell markers. That report notes: 5'RACE template switching with UMIs produced the TCR beta cDNA. Also leading the CD3+CD56-NKG2C+ fraction in a handful of donors were these clonotypes.

The chain joins TRBV4-3 to TRBJ2-3; D is uncertain. The sequences come from CD8+ T cells sorted from PBMCs, collected 12 days after vaccination. The receptor was isolated from a man aged 45 to 65 who received an inactivated influenza vaccine. The CDR3 reads CASSQDFVPTDTQYF. CDR3 bases: TGCGCCAGCAGCCAAGATTTTGTCCCCACAGATACGCAGTATTTT.